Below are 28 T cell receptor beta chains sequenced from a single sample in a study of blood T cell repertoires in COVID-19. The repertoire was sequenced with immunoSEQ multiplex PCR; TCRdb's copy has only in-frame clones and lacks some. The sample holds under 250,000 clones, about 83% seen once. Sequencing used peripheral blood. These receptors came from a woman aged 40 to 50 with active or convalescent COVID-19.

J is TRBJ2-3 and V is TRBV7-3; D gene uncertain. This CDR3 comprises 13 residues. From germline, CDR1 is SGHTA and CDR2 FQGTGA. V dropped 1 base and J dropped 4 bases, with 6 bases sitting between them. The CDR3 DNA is TGTGCCAGCAGCTTAAATTCGGCAGATACGCAGTATTTT. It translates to CASSLNSADTQYF.

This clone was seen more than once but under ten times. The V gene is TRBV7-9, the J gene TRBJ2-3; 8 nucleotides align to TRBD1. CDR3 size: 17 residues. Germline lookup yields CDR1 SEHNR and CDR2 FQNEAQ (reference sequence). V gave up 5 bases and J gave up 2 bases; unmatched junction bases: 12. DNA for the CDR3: TGTGCCAGCAGCACGACGGACAGGGCCCCTGACACAGATACGCAGTATTTT. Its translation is CASSTTDRAPDTDTQYF.

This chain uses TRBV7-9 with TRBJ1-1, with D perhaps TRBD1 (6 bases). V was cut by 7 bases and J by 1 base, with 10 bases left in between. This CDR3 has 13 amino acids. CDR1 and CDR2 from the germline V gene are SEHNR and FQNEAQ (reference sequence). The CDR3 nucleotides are TGTGCCAGCACCCCACAGGGGAACACTGAAGCTTTCTTT. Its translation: CASTPQGNTEAFF.

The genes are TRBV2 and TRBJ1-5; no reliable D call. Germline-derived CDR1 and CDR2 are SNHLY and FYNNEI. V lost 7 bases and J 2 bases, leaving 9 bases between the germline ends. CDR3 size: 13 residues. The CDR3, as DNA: TGTGCCAGCAATAGTAGAGGCAATCAGCCCCAGCATTTT. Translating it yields CASNSRGNQPQHF.

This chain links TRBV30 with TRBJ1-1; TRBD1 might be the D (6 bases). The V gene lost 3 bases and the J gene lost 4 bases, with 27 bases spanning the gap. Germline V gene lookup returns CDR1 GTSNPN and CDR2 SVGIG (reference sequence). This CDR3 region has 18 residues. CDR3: CAWRGPGGLFRLGTEAFF. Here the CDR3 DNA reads TGTGCCTGGAGAGGCCCCGGGGGGCTATTTCGATTGGGCACTGAAGCTTTCTTT. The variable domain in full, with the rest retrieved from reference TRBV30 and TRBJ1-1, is SQTIHQWPATLVQPVGSPLSLECTVEGTSNPNLYWYRQAAGRGLQLLFYSVGIGQISSEVPQNLSASRPQDRQFILSSKKLLLSDSGFYLCAWRGPGGLFRLGTEAFFGQGTRLTVV.

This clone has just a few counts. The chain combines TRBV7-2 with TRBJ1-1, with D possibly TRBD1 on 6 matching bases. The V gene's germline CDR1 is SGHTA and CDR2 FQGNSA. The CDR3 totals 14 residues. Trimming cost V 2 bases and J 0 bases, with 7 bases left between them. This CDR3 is CASSLRQVNTEAFF. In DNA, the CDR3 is TGTGCCAGCAGCTTAAGACAGGTGAACACTGAAGCTTTCTTT. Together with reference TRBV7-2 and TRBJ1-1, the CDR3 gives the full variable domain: GAGVSQSPSNKVTEKGKDVELRCDPISGHTALYWYRQSLGQGLEFLIYFQGNSAPDKSGLPSDRFSAERTGGSVSTLTIQRTQQEDSAVYLCASSLRQVNTEAFFGQGTRLTVV.

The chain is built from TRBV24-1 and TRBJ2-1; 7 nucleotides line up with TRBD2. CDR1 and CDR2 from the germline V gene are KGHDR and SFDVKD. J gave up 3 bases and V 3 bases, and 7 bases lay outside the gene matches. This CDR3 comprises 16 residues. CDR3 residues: CATSDPRASGYNEQFF. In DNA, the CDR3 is TGTGCCACCAGTGATCCCCGAGCTAGCGGCTACAATGAGCAGTTCTTC.

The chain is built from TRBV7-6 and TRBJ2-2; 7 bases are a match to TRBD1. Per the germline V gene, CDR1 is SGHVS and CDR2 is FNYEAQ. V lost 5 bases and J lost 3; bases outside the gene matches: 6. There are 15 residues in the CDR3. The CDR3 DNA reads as TGTGCCAGCAGCCAGGGGGTCCTCCACACCGGGGAGCTGTTTTTT. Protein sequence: CASSQGVLHTGELFF.

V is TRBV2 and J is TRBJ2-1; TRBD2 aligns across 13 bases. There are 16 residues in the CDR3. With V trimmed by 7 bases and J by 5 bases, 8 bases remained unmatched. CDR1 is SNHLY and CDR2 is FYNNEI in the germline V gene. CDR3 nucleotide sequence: TGTGCCAGCATCTTCGGTGGACTAGCGGGGGACAATGAGCAGTTCTTC. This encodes CASIFGGLAGDNEQFF.

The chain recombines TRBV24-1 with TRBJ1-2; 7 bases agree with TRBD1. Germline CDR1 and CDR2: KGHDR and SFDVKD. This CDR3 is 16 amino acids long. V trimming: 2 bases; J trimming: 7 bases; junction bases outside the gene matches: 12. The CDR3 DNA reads TGTGCCACCAGTGATTCCCGGACAGGTCTCCAGGGTGGCTACACCTTC. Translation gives CATSDSRTGLQGGYTF.

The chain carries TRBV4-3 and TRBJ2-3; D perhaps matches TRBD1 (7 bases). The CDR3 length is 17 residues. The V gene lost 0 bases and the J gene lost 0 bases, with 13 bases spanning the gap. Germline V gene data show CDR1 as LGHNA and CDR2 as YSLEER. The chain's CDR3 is CASSQEPGGTSTDTQYF. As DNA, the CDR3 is TGCGCCAGCAGCCAAGAGCCAGGGGGGACTAGCACAGATACGCAGTATTTT.

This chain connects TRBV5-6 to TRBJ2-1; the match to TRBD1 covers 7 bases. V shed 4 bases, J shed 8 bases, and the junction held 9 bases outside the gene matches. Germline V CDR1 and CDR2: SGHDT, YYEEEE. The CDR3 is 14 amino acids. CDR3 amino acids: CASSPYLTGHEQFF. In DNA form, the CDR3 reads TGTGCCAGCAGCCCCTACCTGACAGGGCATGAGCAGTTCTTC.

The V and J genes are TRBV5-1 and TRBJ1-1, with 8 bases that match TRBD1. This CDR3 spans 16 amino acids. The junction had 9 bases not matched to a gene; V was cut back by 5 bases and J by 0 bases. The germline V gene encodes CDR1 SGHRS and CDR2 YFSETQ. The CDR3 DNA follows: TGCGCCAGCAGTCTGACAGGGGCCCCCTTGAACACTGAAGCTTTCTTT. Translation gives CASSLTGAPLNTEAFF.

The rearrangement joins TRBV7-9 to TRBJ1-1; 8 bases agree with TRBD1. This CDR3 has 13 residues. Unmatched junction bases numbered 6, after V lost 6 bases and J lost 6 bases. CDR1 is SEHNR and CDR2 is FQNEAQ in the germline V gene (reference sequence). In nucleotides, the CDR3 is TGTGCCAGCAGTCCCGGGACAGGCTCTGAAGCTTTCTTT. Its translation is CASSPGTGSEAFF.

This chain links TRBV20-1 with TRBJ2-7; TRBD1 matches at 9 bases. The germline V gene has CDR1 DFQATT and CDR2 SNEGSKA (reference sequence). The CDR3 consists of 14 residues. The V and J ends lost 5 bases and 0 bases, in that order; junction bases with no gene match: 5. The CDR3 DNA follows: TGCAGTGCTCGTGGGACAGGGAGCTCCTACGAGCAGTACTTC. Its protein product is CSARGTGSSYEQYF.

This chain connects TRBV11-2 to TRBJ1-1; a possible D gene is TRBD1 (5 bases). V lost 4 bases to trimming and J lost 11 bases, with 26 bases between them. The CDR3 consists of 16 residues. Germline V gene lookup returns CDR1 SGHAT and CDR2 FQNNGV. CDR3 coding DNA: TGTGCCAGCAGCTCAAATGGGGGGGTTTTGTTGATTGACGCTTTCTTT. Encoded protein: CASSSNGGVLLIDAFF.

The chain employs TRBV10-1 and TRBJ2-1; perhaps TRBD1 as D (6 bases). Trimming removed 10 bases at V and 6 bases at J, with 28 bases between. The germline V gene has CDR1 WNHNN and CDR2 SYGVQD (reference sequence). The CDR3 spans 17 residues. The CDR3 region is CATLDSVLTPYSNEQFF. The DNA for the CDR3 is TGCGCCACCCTGGACAGTGTCCTAACCCCTTACAGCAATGAGCAGTTCTTC.

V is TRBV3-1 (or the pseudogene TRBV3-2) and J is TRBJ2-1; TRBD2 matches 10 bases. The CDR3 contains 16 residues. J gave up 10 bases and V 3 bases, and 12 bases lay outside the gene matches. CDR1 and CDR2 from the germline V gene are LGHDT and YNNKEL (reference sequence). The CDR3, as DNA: TGTGCCAGCAGCCACCGGACTAGCGGCTGGGTAGTGGAGCAGTTCTTC. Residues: CASSHRTSGWVVEQFF.

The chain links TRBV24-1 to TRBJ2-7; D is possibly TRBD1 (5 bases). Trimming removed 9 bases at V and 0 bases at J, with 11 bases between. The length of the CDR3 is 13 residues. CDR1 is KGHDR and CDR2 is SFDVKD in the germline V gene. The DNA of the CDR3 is TGTGCCACCGGCGACAGTTACTCCTACGAGCAGTACTTC. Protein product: CATGDSYSYEQYF.

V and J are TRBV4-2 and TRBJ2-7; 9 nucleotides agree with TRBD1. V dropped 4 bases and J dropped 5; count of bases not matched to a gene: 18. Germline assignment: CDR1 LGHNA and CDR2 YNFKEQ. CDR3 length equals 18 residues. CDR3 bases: TGTGCCAGCAGCCCCCATGACGAACCGGGACAGGGATTTAACGAGCAGTACTTC. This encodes CASSPHDEPGQGFNEQYF.

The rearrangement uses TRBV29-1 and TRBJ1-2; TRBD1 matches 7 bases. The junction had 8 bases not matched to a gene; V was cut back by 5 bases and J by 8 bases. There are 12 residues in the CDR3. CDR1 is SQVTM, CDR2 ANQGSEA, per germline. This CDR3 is CSVLRQGGGYTF. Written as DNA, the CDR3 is TGCAGCGTTCTGCGACAGGGAGGAGGCTACACCTTC.

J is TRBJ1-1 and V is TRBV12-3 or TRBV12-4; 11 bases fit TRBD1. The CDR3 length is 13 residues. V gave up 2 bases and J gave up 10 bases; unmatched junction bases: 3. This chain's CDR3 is CASSLRTGGLAFF. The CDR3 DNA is TGTGCCAGCAGTTTACGGACAGGGGGCTTAGCTTTCTTT.

The CDR3 sequence: CAWRGTGAGQPQHF. The CDR3 nucleotides are TGTGCCTGGAGGGGGACAGGGGCAGGTCAGCCCCAGCATTTT. V is TRBV30 and J is TRBJ1-5; 10 bases line up with TRBD1. The V gene's germline CDR1 is GTSNPN and CDR2 SVGIG (reference sequence). With V trimmed by 3 bases and J by 6 bases, 5 bases remained unmatched. CDR3 size: 14 residues. Based on the CDR3 plus reference TRBV30 and TRBJ1-5, the full variable domain is SQTIHQWPATLVQPVGSPLSLECTVEGTSNPNLYWYRQAAGRGLQLLFYSVGIGQISSEVPQNLSASRPQDRQFILSSKKLLLSDSGFYLCAWRGTGAGQPQHFGDGTRLSIL.

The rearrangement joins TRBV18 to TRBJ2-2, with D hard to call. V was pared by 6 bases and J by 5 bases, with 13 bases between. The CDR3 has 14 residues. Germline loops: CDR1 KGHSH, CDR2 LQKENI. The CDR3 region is CASSPQRETGELFF. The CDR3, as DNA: TGTGCCAGCTCTCCCCAGCGAGAGACCGGGGAGCTGTTTTTT.

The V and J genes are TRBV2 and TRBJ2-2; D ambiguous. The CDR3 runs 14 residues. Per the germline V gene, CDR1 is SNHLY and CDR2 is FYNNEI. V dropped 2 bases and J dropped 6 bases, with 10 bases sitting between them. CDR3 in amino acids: CASSELYGPGELFF. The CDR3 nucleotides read TGTGCCAGCAGTGAATTATATGGGCCCGGGGAGCTGTTTTTT.

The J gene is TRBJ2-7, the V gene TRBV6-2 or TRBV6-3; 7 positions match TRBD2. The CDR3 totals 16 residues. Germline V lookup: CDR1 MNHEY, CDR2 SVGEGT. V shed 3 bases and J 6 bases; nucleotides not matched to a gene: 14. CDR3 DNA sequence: TGTGCCAGCAGTTATACAGAGCGGGGCCCCCGCGCCGAGCAGTACTTC. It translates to CASSYTERGPRAEQYF.

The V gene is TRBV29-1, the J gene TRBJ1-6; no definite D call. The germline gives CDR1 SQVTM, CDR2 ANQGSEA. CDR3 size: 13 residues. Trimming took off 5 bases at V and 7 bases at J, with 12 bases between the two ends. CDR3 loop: CSVRETFNSPLHF. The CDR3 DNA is TGCAGCGTTAGAGAGACTTTCAATTCACCCCTCCACTTT.

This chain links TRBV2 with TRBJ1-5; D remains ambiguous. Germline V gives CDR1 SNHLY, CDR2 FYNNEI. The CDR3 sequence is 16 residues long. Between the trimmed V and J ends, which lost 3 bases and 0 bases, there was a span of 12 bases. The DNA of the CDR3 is TGTGCCAGCAGTGACTACAGCCTCCTTAGCAATCAGCCCCAGCATTTT. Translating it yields CASSDYSLLSNQPQHF.